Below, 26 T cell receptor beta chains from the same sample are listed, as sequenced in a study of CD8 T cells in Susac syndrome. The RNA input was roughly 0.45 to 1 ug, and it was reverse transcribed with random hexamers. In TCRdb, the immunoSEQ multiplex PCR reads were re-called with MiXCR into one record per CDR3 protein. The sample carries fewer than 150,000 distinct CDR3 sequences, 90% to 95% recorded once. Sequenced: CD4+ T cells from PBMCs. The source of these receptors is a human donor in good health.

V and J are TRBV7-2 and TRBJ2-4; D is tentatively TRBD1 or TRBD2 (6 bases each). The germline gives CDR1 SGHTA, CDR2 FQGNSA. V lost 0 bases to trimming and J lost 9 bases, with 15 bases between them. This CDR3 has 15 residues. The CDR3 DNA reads TGTGCCAGCAGCTTAGCGGGGGCACAGGGAGGCATTCAGTACTTC. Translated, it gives CASSLAGAQGGIQYF.

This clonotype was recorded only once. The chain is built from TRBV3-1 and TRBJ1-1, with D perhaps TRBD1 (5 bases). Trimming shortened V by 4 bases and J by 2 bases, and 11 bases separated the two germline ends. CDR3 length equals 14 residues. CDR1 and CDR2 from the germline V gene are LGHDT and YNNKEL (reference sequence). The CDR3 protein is CASSLTGQNTEAFF. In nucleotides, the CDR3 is TGTGCCAGCAGCCTCACAGGTCAAAACACTGAAGCTTTCTTT.

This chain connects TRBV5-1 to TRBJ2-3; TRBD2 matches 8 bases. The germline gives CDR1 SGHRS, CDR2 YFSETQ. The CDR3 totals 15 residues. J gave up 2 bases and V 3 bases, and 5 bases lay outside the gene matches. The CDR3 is CASSYSGTHTDTQYF. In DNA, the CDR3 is TGCGCCAGCAGCTATAGCGGGACTCACACAGATACGCAGTATTTT.

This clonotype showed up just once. CDR3 coding DNA: TGCAGCGTTGAATCAGGGTGGAGCCCCGGGGAGCTGTTTTTT. Protein product: CSVESGWSPGELFF. The chain has TRBV29-1 and TRBJ2-2, with D tentatively TRBD1 (5 bases). The CDR3 extends over 14 amino acids. The V end lost 2 bases, the J end lost 6 bases, and 13 bases lay between the germline ends. Germline V lookup: CDR1 SQVTM, CDR2 ANQGSEA.

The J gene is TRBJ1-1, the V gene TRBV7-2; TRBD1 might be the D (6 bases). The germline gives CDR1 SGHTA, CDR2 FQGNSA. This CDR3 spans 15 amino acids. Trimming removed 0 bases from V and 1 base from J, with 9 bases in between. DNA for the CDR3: TGTGCCAGCAGCTTAGCGGGCAGGGGGAACACTGAAGCTTTCTTT. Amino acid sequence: CASSLAGRGNTEAFF.

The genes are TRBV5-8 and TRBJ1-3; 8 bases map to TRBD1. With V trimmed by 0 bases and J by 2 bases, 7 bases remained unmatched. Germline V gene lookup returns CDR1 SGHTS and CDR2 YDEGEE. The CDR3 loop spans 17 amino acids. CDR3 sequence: CASSLGPTGGTGNTIYF. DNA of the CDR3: TGTGCCAGCAGCTTGGGCCCTACAGGGGGGACTGGAAACACCATATATTTT.

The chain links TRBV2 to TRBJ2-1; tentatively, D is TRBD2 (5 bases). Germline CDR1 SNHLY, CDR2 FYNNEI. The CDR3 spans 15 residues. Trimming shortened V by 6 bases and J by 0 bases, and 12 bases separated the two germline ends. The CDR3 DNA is TGTGCCAGCAGCGTAGCGTGGAGCTCCTACAATGAGCAGTTCTTC. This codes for CASSVAWSSYNEQFF.

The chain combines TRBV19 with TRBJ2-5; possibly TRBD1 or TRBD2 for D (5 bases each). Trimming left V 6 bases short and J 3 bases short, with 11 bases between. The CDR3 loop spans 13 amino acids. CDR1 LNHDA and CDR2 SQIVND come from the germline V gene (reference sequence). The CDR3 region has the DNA TGTGCCAGTAGCCAGGGACGAAAAGAGACCCAGTACTTC. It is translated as CASSQGRKETQYF.

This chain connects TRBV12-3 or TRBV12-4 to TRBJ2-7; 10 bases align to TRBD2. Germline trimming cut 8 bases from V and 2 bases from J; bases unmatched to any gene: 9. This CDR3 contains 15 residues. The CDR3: CASSLEGLAPYEQYF. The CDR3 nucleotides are TGTGCCAGCTCATTAGAGGGACTAGCGCCCTACGAGCAGTACTTC.

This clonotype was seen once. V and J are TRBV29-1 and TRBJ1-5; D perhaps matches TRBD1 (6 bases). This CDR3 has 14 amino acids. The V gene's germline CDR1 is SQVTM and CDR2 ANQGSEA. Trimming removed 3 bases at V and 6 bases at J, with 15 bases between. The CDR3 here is CSVELSGAGQPQHF. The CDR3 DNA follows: TGCAGCGTTGAGCTTTCGGGGGCTGGTCAGCCCCAGCATTTT.

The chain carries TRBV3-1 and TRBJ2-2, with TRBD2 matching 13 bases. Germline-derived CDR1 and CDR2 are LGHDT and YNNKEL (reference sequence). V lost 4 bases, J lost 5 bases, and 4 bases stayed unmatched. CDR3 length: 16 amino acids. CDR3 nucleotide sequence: TGTGCCAGCAGCCGGACGACTAGCGGGAGGACCGGGGAGCTGTTTTTT. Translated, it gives CASSRTTSGRTGELFF.

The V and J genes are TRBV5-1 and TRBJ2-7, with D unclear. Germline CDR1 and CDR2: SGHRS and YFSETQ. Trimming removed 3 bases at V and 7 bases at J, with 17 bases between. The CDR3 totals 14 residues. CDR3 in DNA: TGCGCCAGCAGCTCTCCGGGCCAAATGGGGGAGCAGTACTTC. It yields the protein CASSSPGQMGEQYF.

The chain's CDR3 is CATQAVVTEAFF. CDR3 sequence (DNA): TGTGCCACCCAGGCCGTGGTCACTGAAGCTTTCTTT. J is TRBJ1-1 and V is TRBV2; D gene uncertain. Germline loops: CDR1 SNHLY, CDR2 FYNNEI. The CDR3 spans 12 residues. The V gene lost 10 bases and the J gene lost 4 bases, with 13 bases spanning the gap.

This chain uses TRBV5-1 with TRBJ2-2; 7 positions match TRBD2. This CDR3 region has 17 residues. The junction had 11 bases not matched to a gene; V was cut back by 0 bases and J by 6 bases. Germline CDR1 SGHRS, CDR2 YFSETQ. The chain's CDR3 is CASSLGRRELLAGELFF. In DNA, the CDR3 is TGCGCCAGCAGCTTGGGAAGGCGGGAGTTATTGGCCGGGGAGCTGTTTTTT.

This CDR3 reads CASSAGHIQETQYF. Written as DNA, the CDR3 is TGTGCCAGCAGTGCCGGACACATCCAAGAGACCCAGTACTTC. This chain connects TRBV2 to TRBJ2-5, with D perhaps matching TRBD1 (5 bases). This CDR3 is 14 amino acids long. Looked up from germline, CDR1 is SNHLY and CDR2 is FYNNEI. Trimming left V 4 bases short and J 1 base short, with 10 bases between. The whole variable domain, filled in from reference TRBV2 and TRBJ2-5, reads EPEVTQTPSHQVTQMGQEVILRCVPISNHLYFYWYRQILGQKVEFLVSFYNNEISEKSEIFDDQFSVERPDGSNFTLKIRSTKLEDSAMYFCASSAGHIQETQYFGPGTRLLVL.

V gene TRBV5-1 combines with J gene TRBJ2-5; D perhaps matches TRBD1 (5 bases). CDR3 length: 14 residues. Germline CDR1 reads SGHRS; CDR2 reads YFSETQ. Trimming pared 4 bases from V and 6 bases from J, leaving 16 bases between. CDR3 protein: CASSLQDGVQTQYF. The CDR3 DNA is TGCGCCAGCAGCCTACAGGACGGAGTACAGACCCAGTACTTC.

This chain's CDR3 is CASSQEGTGLDEQFF. The CDR3 bases are TGTGCCAGCAGCCAAGAGGGGACAGGTTTGGATGAGCAGTTCTTC. The V and J genes are TRBV3-1 and TRBJ2-1; 8 bases are a match to TRBD1. The ends lost 0 bases at V and 8 bases at J; junction bases unmatched: 6. The CDR3 is 15 residues long. CDR1 and CDR2 from the germline V gene are LGHDT and YNNKEL (reference sequence).

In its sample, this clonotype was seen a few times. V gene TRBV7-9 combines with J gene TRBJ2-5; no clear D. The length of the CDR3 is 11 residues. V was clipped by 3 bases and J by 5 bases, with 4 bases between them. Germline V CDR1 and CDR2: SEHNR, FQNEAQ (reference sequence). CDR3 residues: CASSFAETQYF. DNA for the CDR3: TGTGCCAGCAGCTTCGCGGAGACCCAGTACTTC. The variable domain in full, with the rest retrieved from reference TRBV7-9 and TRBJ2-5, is DTGVSQNPRHKITKRGQNVTFRCDPISEHNRLYWYRQTLGQGPEFLTYFQNEAQLEKSRLLSDRFSAERPKGSFSTLEIQRTEQGDSAMYLCASSFAETQYFGPGTRLLVL.

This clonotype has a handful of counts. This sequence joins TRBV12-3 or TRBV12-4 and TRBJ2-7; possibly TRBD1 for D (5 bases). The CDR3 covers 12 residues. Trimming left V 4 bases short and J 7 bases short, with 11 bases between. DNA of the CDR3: TGTGCCAGCAGTTCCAGACAGAAGGAGCAGTACTTC. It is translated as CASSSRQKEQYF.

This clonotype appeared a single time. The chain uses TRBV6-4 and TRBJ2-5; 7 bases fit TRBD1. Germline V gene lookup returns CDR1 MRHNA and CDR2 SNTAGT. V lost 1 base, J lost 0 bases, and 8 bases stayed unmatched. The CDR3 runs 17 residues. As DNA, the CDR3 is TGTGCCAGCAGTGACTTTCAAGTACAGGGGTACCAAGAGACCCAGTACTTC. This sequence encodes CASSDFQVQGYQETQYF.

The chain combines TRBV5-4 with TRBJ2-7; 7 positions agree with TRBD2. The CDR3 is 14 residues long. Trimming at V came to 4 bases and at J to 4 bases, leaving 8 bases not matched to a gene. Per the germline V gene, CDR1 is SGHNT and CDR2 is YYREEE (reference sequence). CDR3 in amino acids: CASSQQAGPYEQYF. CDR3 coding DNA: TGTGCCAGCAGCCAACAAGCGGGACCATACGAGCAGTACTTC.

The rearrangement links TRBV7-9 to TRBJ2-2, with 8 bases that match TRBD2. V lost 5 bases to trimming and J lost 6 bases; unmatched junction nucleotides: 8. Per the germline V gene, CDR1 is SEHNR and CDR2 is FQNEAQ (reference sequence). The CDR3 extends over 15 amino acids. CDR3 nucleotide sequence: TGTGCCAGCAGCCGACTAGCGAGATTCGCCGGGGAGCTGTTTTTT. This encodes CASSRLARFAGELFF. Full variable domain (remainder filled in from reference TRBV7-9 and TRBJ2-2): DTGVSQNPRHKITKRGQNVTFRCDPISEHNRLYWYRQTLGQGPEFLTYFQNEAQLEKSRLLSDRFSAERPKGSFSTLEIQRTEQGDSAMYLCASSRLARFAGELFFGEGSRLTVL.

The CDR3 coding sequence is TGTGCCACCAAAGGAGGGCTCAACACAGATACGCAGTATTTT. This codes for CATKGGLNTDTQYF. The genes are TRBV19 and TRBJ2-3; D might be TRBD2 (6 bases). The CDR3 runs to 14 residues. In germline, CDR1 is LNHDA, CDR2 SQIVND (reference sequence). Trimming took off 10 bases at V and 2 bases at J, with 16 bases between the two ends. The whole variable domain, filled in from reference TRBV19 and TRBJ2-3, reads DGGITQSPKYLFRKEGQNVTLSCEQNLNHDAMYWYRQDPGQGLRLIYYSQIVNDFQKGDIAEGYSVSREKKESFPLTVTSAQKNPTAFYLCATKGGLNTDTQYFGPGTRLTVL.

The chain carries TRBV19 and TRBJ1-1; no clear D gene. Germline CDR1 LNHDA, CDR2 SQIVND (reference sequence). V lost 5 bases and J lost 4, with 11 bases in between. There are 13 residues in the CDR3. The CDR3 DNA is TGTGCCAGTAGTGCCCAATTGAGCACTGAAGCTTTCTTT. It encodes CASSAQLSTEAFF.

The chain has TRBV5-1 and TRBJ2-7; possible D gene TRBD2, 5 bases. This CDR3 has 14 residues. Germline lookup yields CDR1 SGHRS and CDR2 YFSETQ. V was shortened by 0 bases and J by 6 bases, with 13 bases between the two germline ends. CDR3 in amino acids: CASSLGGATGEQYF. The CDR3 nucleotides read TGCGCCAGCAGCTTGGGGGGAGCCACGGGCGAGCAGTACTTC.

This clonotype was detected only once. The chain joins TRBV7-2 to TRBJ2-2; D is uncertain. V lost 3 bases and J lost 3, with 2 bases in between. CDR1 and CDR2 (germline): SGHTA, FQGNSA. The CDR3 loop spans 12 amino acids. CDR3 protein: CASSFYTGELFF. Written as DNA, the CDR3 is TGTGCCAGCAGCTTCTACACCGGGGAGCTGTTTTTT.